The 18 T cell receptor beta chains listed next were all sequenced from one sample in a study of blood T cell repertoires in COVID-19. Generated by immunoSEQ multiplex PCR, the TCRdb table keeps only in-frame clones and is missing some. The top ten hold about 1.6% of the sample, which has 200,000 to 250,000 clones, 80% to 90% seen once. The source material was PBMCs or T cells enriched from blood (not recorded which). The receptors shown here come from a man in his forties or fifties who had recovered from COVID-19.

This chain uses TRBV6-6 with TRBJ1-5, with 7 bases identical to TRBD1. Germline values: CDR1 MNHNY, CDR2 SVGAGI (reference sequence). CDR3 length: 15 amino acids. Trimming cost V 6 bases and J 3 bases; bases outside gene matches: 8. CDR3 DNA: TGTGCCAGCAGGACGACAGGGATCGACAATCAGCCCCAGCATTTT. This gives the protein CASRTTGIDNQPQHF.

This clone was recorded a few times. The rearrangement joins TRBV13 to TRBJ1-2; D unresolved. Trimming took off 5 bases at V and 2 bases at J, with 9 bases between the two ends. The CDR3 has 13 amino acids. CDR1 is PRHDT, CDR2 FYEKMQ, per germline (reference sequence). CDR3 nucleotide sequence: TGTGCCAGCAGCGCGTCCAGGAACTATGGCTACACCTTC. Protein sequence: CASSASRNYGYTF. The whole variable domain, remainder taken from reference TRBV13 and TRBJ1-2, is AAGVIQSPRHLIKEKRETATLKCYPIPRHDTVYWYQQGPGQDPQFLISFYEKMQSDKGSIPDRFSAQQFSDYHSELNMSSLELGDSALYFCASSASRNYGYTFGSGTRLTVV.

V is TRBV27 and J is TRBJ2-1; 8 nucleotides match TRBD2. V trimming: 2 bases; J trimming: 0 bases; junction bases outside the gene matches: 0. From germline, CDR1 is MNHEY and CDR2 SMNVEV (reference sequence). The CDR3 sequence is 15 residues long. CDR3 loop: CASSLSGSSYNEQFF. Here the CDR3 DNA reads TGTGCCAGCAGTTTAAGCGGGAGCTCCTACAATGAGCAGTTCTTC.

The genes are TRBV7-2 and TRBJ1-4; TRBD1 matches 8 bases. After removal of 5 bases from V and 8 bases from J, the junction contained 10 bases not matched to a gene. The CDR3 is 15 residues long. Per the germline V gene, CDR1 is SGHTA and CDR2 is FQGNSA. CDR3 residues: CASSPDRGRKEKLFF. The CDR3, as DNA: TGTGCCAGCAGCCCTGACAGGGGTAGAAAAGAAAAACTGTTTTTT.

The chain links TRBV30 to TRBJ1-1; TRBD1 is a possible D gene (6 bases). V lost 2 bases and J 11 bases, leaving 18 bases between the germline ends. Germline CDR1 reads GTSNPN; CDR2 reads SVGIG (reference sequence). The CDR3 is 13 amino acids. The CDR3 sequence: CAWSSGGRGIAFF. In DNA, the CDR3 is TGTGCCTGGAGTTCGGGGGGAAGGGGGATCGCTTTCTTT.

This sequence joins TRBV29-1 and TRBJ1-2; weak D call: TRBD1 (6 bases). Germline V gene lookup returns CDR1 SQVTM and CDR2 ANQGSEA. The V and J ends lost 4 bases and 0 bases respectively, with 9 bases between them. The CDR3 contains 13 residues. The CDR3 DNA is TGCAGCGTTGCGGGGGGCCCTAACTATGGCTACACCTTC. This translates into CSVAGGPNYGYTF.

This chain joins TRBV12-3 or TRBV12-4 and TRBJ1-1; D is unclear. The V and J ends lost 2 bases and 1 base respectively, with 5 bases between them. The CDR3 is 13 residues long. CDR3 coding DNA: TGTGCCAGCAGTTTATCAGGGAACACTGAAGCTTTCTTT. It is translated as CASSLSGNTEAFF.

The rearrangement joins TRBV5-1 to TRBJ2-4; D call uncertain. V was cut by 2 bases and J by 5 bases, with 14 bases left in between. CDR1 and CDR2 (germline): SGHRS, YFSETQ. CDR3 length: 15 residues. The CDR3 here is CASSLGSGFQNIQYF. The CDR3 DNA reads TGCGCCAGCAGCTTAGGTTCAGGATTCCAAAACATTCAGTACTTC.

The chain employs TRBV19 and TRBJ2-1; 11 bases map to TRBD1. Looked up from germline, CDR1 is LNHDA and CDR2 is SQIVND (reference sequence). The CDR3 is made up of 16 amino acids. V lost 3 bases, J lost 10 bases, and 11 bases stayed unmatched. In DNA form, the CDR3 reads TGTGCCAGTAGTATGCGGAGCGGACAGGGGGCTAGGGAGCAGTTCTTC. Translating it yields CASSMRSGQGAREQFF.

Note on this clone: This sample includes further DNA sequences coding for the same CDR3. The rearrangement joins TRBV30 to TRBJ1-4; D is unresolved. This CDR3 region has 12 residues. The V gene's germline CDR1 is GTSNPN and CDR2 SVGIG (reference sequence). Trimming left V 0 bases short and J 3 bases short, with 2 bases between. CDR3: CAWSVANEKLFF. CDR3 DNA sequence: TGTGCCTGGAGTGTCGCTAATGAAAAACTGTTTTTT.

The V call is TRBV19, the J call TRBJ2-3; 13 bases agree with TRBD2. This CDR3 region has 17 residues. V lost 5 bases to trimming and J lost 2 bases; unmatched junction nucleotides: 7. Germline V gene sequence: CDR1 LNHDA, CDR2 SQIVND (reference sequence). The CDR3 spells CASSGTSGTKNTDTQYF. The CDR3 bases are TGTGCCAGTAGTGGGACTAGCGGGACGAAAAACACAGATACGCAGTATTTT.

This chain's CDR3 is CASSLKVAGHNGYTF. The CDR3 DNA reads as TGTGCCAGCAGCTTAAAGGTTGCAGGGCATAATGGCTACACCTTC. The chain is built from TRBV3-1 (or the pseudogene TRBV3-2) and TRBJ1-2; a possible D gene is TRBD1 (5 bases). The V end was cut by 5 bases, the J end by 6 bases, with 19 bases between. The germline gives CDR1 LGHDT, CDR2 YNNKEL (reference sequence). The CDR3 runs to 15 residues.

As to this clone: Other DNA sequences within the sample encode an identical CDR3. This chain connects TRBV7-3 to TRBJ2-3; 13 bases line up with TRBD2. The CDR3 extends over 16 amino acids. V lost 5 bases and J lost 1; bases outside the gene matches: 3. Germline CDR1 reads SGHTA; CDR2 reads FQGTGA. In nucleotides, the CDR3 is TGTGCCAGCAGCAGCGGACTAGCGGGGGGCACAGATACGCAGTATTTT. It translates to CASSSGLAGGTDTQYF.

This clone has just one count. This chain links TRBV5-6 with TRBJ2-6, with D uncertain. V was shortened by 1 base and J by 0 bases, with 14 bases between the two germline ends. This CDR3 has 18 amino acids. Germline CDR1 is SGHDT and CDR2 is YYEEEE. The CDR3 region has the DNA TGTGCCAGCAGCTTGCTGAACGGTCTTACCTCTGGGGCCAACGTCCTGACTTTC. Amino acid sequence: CASSLLNGLTSGANVLTF. The full variable domain, rest sourced from reference TRBV5-6 and TRBJ2-6, is DAGVTQSPTHLIKTRGQQVTLRCSPKSGHDTVSWYQQALGQGPQFIFQYYEEEERQRGNFPDRFSGHQFPNYSSELNVNALLLGDSALYLCASSLLNGLTSGANVLTFGAGSRLTVL.

This clone was seen only a few times. CDR3 in amino acids: CASSSGQGFEKLFF. CDR3 in DNA: TGTGCCAGCAGCTCGGGACAGGGCTTTGAAAAACTGTTTTTT. The chain combines TRBV5-4 with TRBJ1-4, with TRBD1 matching 9 bases. Germline V CDR1 and CDR2: SGHNT, YYREEE (reference sequence). Trimming at V came to 3 bases and at J to 7 bases, leaving 4 bases not matched to a gene. This CDR3 region has 14 residues.

This clone showed up just a few times. The chain employs TRBV6-4 and TRBJ2-7; 9 bases align to TRBD1. J gave up 6 bases and V 7 bases, and 16 bases lay outside the gene matches. The CDR3 consists of 16 residues. CDR1 MRHNA and CDR2 SNTAGT come from the germline V gene. CDR3: CASTHPGGTGRSEQYF. DNA of the CDR3: TGTGCCAGCACCCATCCGGGCGGGACAGGGAGGTCCGAGCAGTACTTC.

The CDR3 nucleotides are TGTGCCAGCAGCCGTCCCCTTGCGGGAGAGCACGAGCAGTACTTC. Translated, it gives CASSRPLAGEHEQYF. The J gene is TRBJ2-7, the V gene TRBV11-2; 7 bases match TRBD2. This CDR3 has 15 amino acids. The germline V gene encodes CDR1 SGHAT and CDR2 FQNNGV. J lost 5 bases, V lost 5 bases, and 12 bases had no gene match.

The rearrangement joins TRBV19 to TRBJ1-5, with a tentative D call TRBD1 (6 bases). From germline, CDR1 is LNHDA and CDR2 SQIVND (reference sequence). The CDR3 runs 14 residues. The V end was cut by 5 bases, the J end by 7 bases, with 15 bases between. CDR3 coding DNA: TGTGCCAGTAGTTCCCAGGGGTCGGGGCAGCCCCAGCATTTT. Amino acids: CASSSQGSGQPQHF.